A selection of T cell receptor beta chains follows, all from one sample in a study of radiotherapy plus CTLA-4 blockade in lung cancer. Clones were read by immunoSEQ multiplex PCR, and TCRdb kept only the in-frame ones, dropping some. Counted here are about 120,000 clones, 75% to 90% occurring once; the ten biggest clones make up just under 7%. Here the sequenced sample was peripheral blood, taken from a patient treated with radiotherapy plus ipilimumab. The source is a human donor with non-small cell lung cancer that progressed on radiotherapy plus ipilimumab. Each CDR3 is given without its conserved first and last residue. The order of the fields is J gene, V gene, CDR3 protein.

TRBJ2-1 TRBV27 ASSLTPRVPYNEQF
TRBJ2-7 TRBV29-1 SAVGLVDRGTYEQY
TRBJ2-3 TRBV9 ASSPRREGRTDTQY
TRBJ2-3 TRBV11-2 ASSFSGAHSTDTQY
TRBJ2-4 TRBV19 ASSMLAGGLAKNIQY
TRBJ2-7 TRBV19 ASSTGGLDYEQY
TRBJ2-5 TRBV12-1 ASSTARAEETQY
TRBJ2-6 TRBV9 ASSTSGANVLT
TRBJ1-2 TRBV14 ASSHAGTRGGYT
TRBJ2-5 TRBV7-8 ASSPTTAKETQY
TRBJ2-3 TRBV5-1 ASSLGRNTDTQY
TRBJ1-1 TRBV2 ASSQQENGDTEAF
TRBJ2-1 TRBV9 ASSPAGNTYNEQF
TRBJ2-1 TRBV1 TSSRQGGAGNEQF
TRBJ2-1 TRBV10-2 ASRATGTLGTRF
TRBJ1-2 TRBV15 ATSRGGYYVGYT
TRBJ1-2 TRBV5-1 ASSLGDRGNYGYT
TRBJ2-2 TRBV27 ATSPGTGNTGELF
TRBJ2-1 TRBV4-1 ASSHGTGYYNEQF
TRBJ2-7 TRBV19 ASSTDRGQTYEQY
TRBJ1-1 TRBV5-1 ASSPIGGMNTEAF
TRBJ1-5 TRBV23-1 ASSQVLDSLRNQPQH
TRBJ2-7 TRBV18 ASSNRGAQNTYEQY
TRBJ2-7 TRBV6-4 ASKTETYEQY
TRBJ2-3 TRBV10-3 AIRGPTDTQY
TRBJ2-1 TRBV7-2 ASRVGQGINEQF
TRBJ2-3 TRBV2 ASSETVSTDTQY
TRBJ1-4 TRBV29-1 SARTGGDEKLF
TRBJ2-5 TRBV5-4 ASSSPGPVETQY
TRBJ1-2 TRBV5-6 ASSPVRGNGYT
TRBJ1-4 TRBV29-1 SVGEGREKLF
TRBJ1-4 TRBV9 ASSVAGGEKLF
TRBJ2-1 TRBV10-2 ASSESRGRDDEQF
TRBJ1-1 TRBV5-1 ASSPVGGLSGLNTEAF
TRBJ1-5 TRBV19 ASSGGGGFRSNQPQH
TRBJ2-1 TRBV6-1 ASRGGRGNEQF
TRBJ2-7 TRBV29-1 SVGQGGHEQY
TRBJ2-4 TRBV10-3 AISEGGTAKNIQY
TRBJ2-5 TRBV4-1 ASSRGGVETQY
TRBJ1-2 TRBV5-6 ASSLVGQGGGYT
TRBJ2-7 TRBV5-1 ASSSGYEQY
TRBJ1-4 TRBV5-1 ASSLVPGMANEKLF
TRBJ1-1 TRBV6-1 ASRTGTDTEAF
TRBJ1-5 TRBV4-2 ASSRDTGGNQPQH
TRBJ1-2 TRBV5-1 ASSSPGTGVDYT
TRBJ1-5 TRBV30 AWSASNQPQH
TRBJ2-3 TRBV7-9 ASSLSGGRADTQY
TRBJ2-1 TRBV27 ASSSYRGTYNEQF
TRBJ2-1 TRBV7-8 ASSLLTSGRSNEQF
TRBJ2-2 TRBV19 ATNRDLNTGELF
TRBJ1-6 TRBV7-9 ASSLSTGTPLH